Listed below are T cell receptor beta chains from one sample, sequenced in a study of beta chain features in type 1 diabetes. Clones were read by immunoSEQ multiplex PCR, and TCRdb kept only the in-frame ones, dropping some. Among about 740,000 clones, 13% were seen once, and the ten largest hold less than 0.025%. Sequenced sample: naive CD4+ T cells from blood. The receptors come from a man aged 18 to 35 with type 1 diabetes. Each CDR3 is given with its conserved first and last residue. A D gene is named only where the DNA matches it firmly. Size is omitted from some rows. Given values are once, few, many or a class for expanded clones.

v_gene: TRBV30
abundance: few
j_gene: TRBJ2-5
len: 13
d_gene: .
CDR3aa: CAWSVSGSETQYF
CDR3nt: TGTGCCTGGAGTGTATCTGGTTCAGAGACCCAGTACTTC

v_gene: TRBV7-9
abundance: .
j_gene: TRBJ2-7
len: 14
d_gene: .
CDR3aa: CASSLEGGSYEQYF
CDR3nt: TGTGCCAGCAGCCTAGAGGGGGGATCCTACGAGCAGTACTTC

v_gene: TRBV27
abundance: .
j_gene: TRBJ1-2
len: 14
d_gene: TRBD1
CDR3aa: CASSWDRGSYGYTF
CDR3nt: TGTGCCAGCAGTTGGGACAGGGGATCCTATGGCTACACCTTC

v_gene: TRBV7-9
abundance: .
j_gene: TRBJ1-1
len: 13
d_gene: .
CDR3aa: CASSVQGPTEAFF
CDR3nt: TGTGCCAGCAGCGTACAGGGCCCCACTGAAGCTTTCTTT

v_gene: TRBV25-1
abundance: few
j_gene: TRBJ2-7
len: 13
d_gene: .
CDR3aa: CASSESAPPRQYF
CDR3nt: TGTGCCAGCAGTGAATCAGCACCCCCCCGGCAGTACTTC

v_gene: TRBV18
abundance: .
j_gene: TRBJ2-1
len: 14
d_gene: .
CDR3aa: CASSPRQGLNEQFF
CDR3nt: TGTGCCAGCTCACCACGCCAGGGACTCAATGAGCAGTTCTTC

v_gene: TRBV19
abundance: .
j_gene: TRBJ2-5
len: 14
d_gene: TRBD1
CDR3aa: CASNNPGGEETQYF
CDR3nt: TGTGCCAGTAATAACCCAGGGGGCGAGGAGACCCAGTACTTC

v_gene: TRBV7-9
abundance: .
j_gene: TRBJ2-1
len: 13
d_gene: .
CDR3aa: CASSSSPFGDQFF
CDR3nt: TGTGCCAGCAGCTCATCCCCGTTTGGGGACCAGTTCTTC

v_gene: TRBV6-5
abundance: .
j_gene: TRBJ1-4
len: 14
d_gene: .
CDR3aa: CASSSLYGDEKLFF
CDR3nt: TGTGCCAGCAGTTCACTTTACGGGGATGAAAAACTGTTTTTT

v_gene: TRBV7-8
abundance: .
j_gene: TRBJ2-3
len: 15
d_gene: TRBD1
CDR3aa: CASRESGQITDTQYF
CDR3nt: TGTGCCAGCAGAGAGTCGGGACAGATCACAGATACGCAGTATTTT

v_gene: TRBV5-1
abundance: few
j_gene: TRBJ2-7
len: 16
d_gene: TRBD1
CDR3aa: CASSLAGTGVQGEQYF
CDR3nt: TGCGCCAGCAGCTTGGCCGGTACAGGGGTCCAAGGCGAGCAGTACTTC

v_gene: TRBV27
abundance: .
j_gene: TRBJ2-1
len: 16
d_gene: .
CDR3aa: CASSLWAGSDGNEQFF
CDR3nt: TGTGCCAGCAGTTTATGGGCAGGGAGTGACGGGAATGAGCAGTTCTTC

v_gene: TRBV28
abundance: .
j_gene: TRBJ2-7
len: 14
d_gene: .
CDR3aa: CASSSAGQIDEQYF
CDR3nt: TGTGCCAGCAGTTCCGCCGGACAGATCGACGAGCAGTACTTC

v_gene: TRBV28
abundance: .
j_gene: TRBJ1-6
len: 15
d_gene: TRBD1
CDR3aa: CASSFWGQGSSPLHF
CDR3nt: TGTGCCAGCAGTTTCTGGGGACAGGGGAGCTCACCCCTCCACTTT

v_gene: TRBV30
abundance: .
j_gene: TRBJ1-1
len: 14
d_gene: .
CDR3aa: CAWSVLEQNTEAFF
CDR3nt: TGTGCCTGGAGTGTACTGGAACAGAACACTGAAGCTTTCTTT

v_gene: TRBV29-1
abundance: .
j_gene: TRBJ2-1
len: 12
d_gene: .
CDR3aa: CSLRGSYNEQFF
CDR3nt: TGCAGCCTTCGTGGATCCTACAATGAGCAGTTCTTC

v_gene: TRBV29-1
abundance: few
j_gene: TRBJ2-1
len: 16
d_gene: .
CDR3aa: CSVERLGIPFDNEQFF
CDR3nt: TGCAGCGTTGAAAGGTTGGGGATTCCCTTCGACAATGAGCAGTTCTTC